Listed below are T cell receptor beta chains from one sample, sequenced in a study of shared clonotypes between healthy human individuals. Here immunoSEQ multiplex PCR was the method, and the copy in TCRdb shows in-frame clones only, minus some. The sample shows around 2.3 million clones, more than 90% of them seen only once. What was sequenced was naive CD4+ T cells sorted from blood. The receptors shown here come from a man younger than 30 in good health. Both conserved end residues are part of each CDR3. D genes are given only for firm matches.

length | J | V | D | CDR3
15 | TRBJ1-4 | TRBV7-9 | . | CASSLVGTAFEKLFF
16 | TRBJ2-3 | TRBV5-4 | TRBD2 | CASSLGGGDPTDTQYF
16 | TRBJ2-3 | TRBV11-2 | TRBD1 | CASRQGVGTRTDTQYF
15 | TRBJ2-3 | TRBV7-2 | . | CASSRVGSSTDTQYF
16 | TRBJ2-1 | TRBV7-2 | TRBD2 | CASSLVGTLEREWQFF
15 | TRBJ2-1 | TRBV9 | TRBD2 | CASSAPSGRIDEQFF
18 | TRBJ1-4 | TRBV15 | . | CATSPTGYGLATNEKLFF
16 | TRBJ2-3 | TRBV7-2 | . | CASSPRLKWARDTQYF
15 | TRBJ2-3 | TRBV5-4 | TRBD2 | CASSLEGTRVDTQYF
13 | TRBJ2-4 | TRBV30 | . | CAWKWGAKNIQYF
17 | TRBJ2-3 | TRBV5-6 | TRBD2 | CASSFDAGGNSTDTQYF
15 | TRBJ1-5 | TRBV23-1 | TRBD1 | CASSKYDRGDQPQHF
14 | TRBJ2-2 | TRBV4-1 | . | CASSREGDTGELFF
14 | TRBJ2-7 | TRBV7-2 | . | CASSPRTGSYEQYF
16 | TRBJ1-2 | TRBV4-3 | . | CASSQDLGRPNYGYTF
17 | TRBJ2-1 | TRBV25-1 | . | CASSAPTGSSSYNEQFF
13 | TRBJ2-6 | TRBV7-3 | . | CASSPFGANVLTF
13 | TRBJ2-4 | TRBV30 | . | CAWSRVPKNIQYF